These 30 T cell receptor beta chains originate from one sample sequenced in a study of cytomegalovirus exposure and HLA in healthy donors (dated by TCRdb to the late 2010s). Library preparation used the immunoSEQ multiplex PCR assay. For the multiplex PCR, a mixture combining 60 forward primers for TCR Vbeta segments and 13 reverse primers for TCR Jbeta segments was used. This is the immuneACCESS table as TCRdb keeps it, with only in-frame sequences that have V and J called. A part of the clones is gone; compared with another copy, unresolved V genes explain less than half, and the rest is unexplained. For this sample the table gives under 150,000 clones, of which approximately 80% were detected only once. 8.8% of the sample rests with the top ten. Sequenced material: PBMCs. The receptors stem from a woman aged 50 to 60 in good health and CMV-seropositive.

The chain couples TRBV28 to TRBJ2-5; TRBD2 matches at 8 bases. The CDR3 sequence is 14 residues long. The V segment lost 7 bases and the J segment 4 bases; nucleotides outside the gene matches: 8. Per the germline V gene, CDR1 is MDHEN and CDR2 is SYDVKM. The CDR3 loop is CASIGGGAGETQYF. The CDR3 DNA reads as TGTGCCAGCATCGGGGGGGGCGCCGGAGAGACCCAGTACTTC. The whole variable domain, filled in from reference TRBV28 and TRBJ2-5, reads DVKVTQSSRYLVKRTGEKVFLECVQDMDHENMFWYRQDPGLGLRLIYFSYDVKMKEKGDIPEGYSVSREKKERFSLILESASTNQTSMYLCASIGGGAGETQYFGPGTRLLVL.

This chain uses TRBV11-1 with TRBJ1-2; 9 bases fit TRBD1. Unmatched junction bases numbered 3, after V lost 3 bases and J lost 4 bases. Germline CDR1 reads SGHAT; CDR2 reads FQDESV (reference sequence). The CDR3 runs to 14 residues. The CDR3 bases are TGTGCCAGCAGCTTGACAGGGGGTCGCTATGGCTACACCTTC. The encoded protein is CASSLTGGRYGYTF.

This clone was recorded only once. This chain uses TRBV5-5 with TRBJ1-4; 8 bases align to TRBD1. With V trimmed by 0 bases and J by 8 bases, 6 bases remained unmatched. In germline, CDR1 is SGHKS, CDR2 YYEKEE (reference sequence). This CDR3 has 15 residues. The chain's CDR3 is CASSLEGQAGEKLFF. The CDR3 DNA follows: TGTGCCAGCAGCTTGGAGGGACAGGCGGGCGAAAAACTGTTTTTT.

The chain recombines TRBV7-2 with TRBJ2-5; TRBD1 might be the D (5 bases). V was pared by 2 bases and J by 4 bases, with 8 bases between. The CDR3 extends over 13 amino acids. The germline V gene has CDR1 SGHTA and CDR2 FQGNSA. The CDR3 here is CASSLSQGETQYF. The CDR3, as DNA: TGTGCCAGCAGCTTATCTCAGGGAGAGACCCAGTACTTC.

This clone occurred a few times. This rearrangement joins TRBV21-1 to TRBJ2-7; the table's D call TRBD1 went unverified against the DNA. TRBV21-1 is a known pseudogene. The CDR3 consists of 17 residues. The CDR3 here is CASSKILQVLPCDEQYF. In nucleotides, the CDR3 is TGTGCCAGCAGCAAGATATTACAGGTCCTCCCATGCGACGAGCAGTACTTC.

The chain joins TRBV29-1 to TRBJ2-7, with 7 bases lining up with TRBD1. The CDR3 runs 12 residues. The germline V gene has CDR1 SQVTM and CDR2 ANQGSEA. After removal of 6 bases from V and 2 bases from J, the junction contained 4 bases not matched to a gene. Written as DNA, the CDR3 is TGCAGCGTGATTACAGGGGCCTACGAGCAGTACTTC. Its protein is CSVITGAYEQYF.

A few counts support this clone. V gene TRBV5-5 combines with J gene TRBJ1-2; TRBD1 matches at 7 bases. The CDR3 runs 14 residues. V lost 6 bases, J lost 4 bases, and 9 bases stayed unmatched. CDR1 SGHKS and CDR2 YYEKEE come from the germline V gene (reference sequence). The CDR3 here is CASTISDRAYGYTF. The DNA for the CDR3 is TGTGCCAGCACCATATCCGACAGGGCCTATGGCTACACCTTC.

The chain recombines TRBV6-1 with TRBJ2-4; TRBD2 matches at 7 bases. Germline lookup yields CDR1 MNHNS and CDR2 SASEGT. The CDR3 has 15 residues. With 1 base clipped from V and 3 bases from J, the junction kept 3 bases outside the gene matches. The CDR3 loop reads CASSEDGLGKNIQYF. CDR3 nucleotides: TGTGCCAGCAGTGAAGATGGACTAGGCAAAAACATTCAGTACTTC.

The CDR3 DNA follows: TGTGCCAGCAGCATACCCCCAGGAGAAAAACTGTTTTTT. It is translated as CASSIPPGEKLFF. The chain has TRBV21-1 and TRBJ1-4; TRBD1, as called in the table, went unchecked against the DNA. TRBV21-1 is annotated as a pseudogene. The CDR3 runs 13 residues.

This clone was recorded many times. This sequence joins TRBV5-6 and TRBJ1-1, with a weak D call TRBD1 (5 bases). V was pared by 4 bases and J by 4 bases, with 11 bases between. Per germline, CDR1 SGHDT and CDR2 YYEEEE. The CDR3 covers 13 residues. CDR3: CASSLGEGTEAFF. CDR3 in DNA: TGTGCCAGCAGCCTGGGGGAGGGCACTGAAGCTTTCTTT.

This chain's CDR3 is CASMWGYGTQYF. CDR3 DNA sequence: TGTGCCAGCATGTGGGGCTACGGGACCCAGTACTTC. The genes are TRBV2 and TRBJ2-5; possibly TRBD1 for D (5 bases). The CDR3 contains 12 residues. The V gene lost 7 bases and the J gene lost 7 bases, with 13 bases spanning the gap. Germline loops: CDR1 SNHLY, CDR2 FYNNEI.

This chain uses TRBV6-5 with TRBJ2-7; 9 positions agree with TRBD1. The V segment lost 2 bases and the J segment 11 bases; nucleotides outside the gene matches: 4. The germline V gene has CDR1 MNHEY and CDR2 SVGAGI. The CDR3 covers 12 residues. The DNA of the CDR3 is TGTGCCAGCAGTTACGACGGACAGGGGAAGTACTTC. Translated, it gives CASSYDGQGKYF.

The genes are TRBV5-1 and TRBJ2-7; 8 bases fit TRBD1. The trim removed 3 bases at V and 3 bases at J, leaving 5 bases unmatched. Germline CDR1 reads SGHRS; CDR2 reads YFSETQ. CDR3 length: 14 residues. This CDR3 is CASSSGTGNYEQYF. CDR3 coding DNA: TGCGCCAGCAGCTCGGGGACAGGAAACTACGAGCAGTACTTC.

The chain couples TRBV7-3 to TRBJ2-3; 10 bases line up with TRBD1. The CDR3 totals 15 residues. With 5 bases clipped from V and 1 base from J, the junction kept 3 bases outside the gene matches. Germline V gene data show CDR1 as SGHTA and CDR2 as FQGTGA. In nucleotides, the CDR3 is TGTGCCAGCAGCGTAGGGACAGGGGGCACAGATACGCAGTATTTT. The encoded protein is CASSVGTGGTDTQYF.

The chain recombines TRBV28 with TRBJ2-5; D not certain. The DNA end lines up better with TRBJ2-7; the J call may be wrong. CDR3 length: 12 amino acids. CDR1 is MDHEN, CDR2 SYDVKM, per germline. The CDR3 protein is CASSLSRSEQYF. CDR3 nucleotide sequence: TGTGCCAGCAGTTTATCTAGGAGCGAGCAGTACTTC.

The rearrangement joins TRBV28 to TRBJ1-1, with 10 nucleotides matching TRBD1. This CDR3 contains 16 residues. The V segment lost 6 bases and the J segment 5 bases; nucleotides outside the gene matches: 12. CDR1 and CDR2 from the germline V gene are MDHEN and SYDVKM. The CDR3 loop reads CASSPGTGVGLTEAFF. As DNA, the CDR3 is TGTGCCAGCAGCCCCGGGACAGGGGTGGGATTAACTGAAGCTTTCTTT.

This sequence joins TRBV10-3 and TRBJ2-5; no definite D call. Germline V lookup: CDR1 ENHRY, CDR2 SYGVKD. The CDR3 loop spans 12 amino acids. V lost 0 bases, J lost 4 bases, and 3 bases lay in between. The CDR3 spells CAISESRETQYF. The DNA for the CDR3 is TGTGCCATCAGTGAGTCGAGAGAGACCCAGTACTTC.

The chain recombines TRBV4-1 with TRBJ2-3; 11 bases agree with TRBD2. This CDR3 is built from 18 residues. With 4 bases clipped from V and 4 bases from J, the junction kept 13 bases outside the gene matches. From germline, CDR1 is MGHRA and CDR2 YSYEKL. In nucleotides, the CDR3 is TGCGCCAGCAGCCCGAGGAGTAGCGGGGGGGCCAGGGCAGATACGCAGTATTTT. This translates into CASSPRSSGGARADTQYF.

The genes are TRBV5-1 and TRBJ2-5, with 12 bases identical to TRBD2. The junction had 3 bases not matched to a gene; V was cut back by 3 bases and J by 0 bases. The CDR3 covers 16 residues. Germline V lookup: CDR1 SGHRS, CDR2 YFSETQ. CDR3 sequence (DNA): TGCGCCAGCAGCTCCGGACTAGCGGGAAACCAAGAGACCCAGTACTTC. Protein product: CASSSGLAGNQETQYF.

CDR3 in amino acids: CASSQDPGRVGSPLHF. DNA for the CDR3: TGCGCCAGCAGCCAAGATCCCGGCAGGGTAGGTTCACCCCTCCACTTT. The chain joins TRBV4-1 to TRBJ1-6, with D perhaps matching TRBD1 (5 bases). Trimming pared 0 bases from V and 9 bases from J, leaving 15 bases between. Per the germline V gene, CDR1 is MGHRA and CDR2 is YSYEKL. The CDR3 length is 16 residues.

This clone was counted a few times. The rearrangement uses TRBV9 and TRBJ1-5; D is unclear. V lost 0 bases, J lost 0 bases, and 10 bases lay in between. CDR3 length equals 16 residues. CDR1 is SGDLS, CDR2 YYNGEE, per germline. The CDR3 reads CASSVDGGNSNQPQHF. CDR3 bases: TGTGCCAGCAGCGTAGATGGAGGGAATAGCAATCAGCCCCAGCATTTT.

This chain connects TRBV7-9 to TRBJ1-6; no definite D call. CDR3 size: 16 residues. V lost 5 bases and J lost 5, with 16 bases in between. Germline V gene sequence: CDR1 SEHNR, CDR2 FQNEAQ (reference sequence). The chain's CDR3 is CASSPLSPSHNSPLHF. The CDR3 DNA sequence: TGTGCCAGCAGCCCTCTGTCCCCTTCTCATAATTCACCCCTCCACTTT.

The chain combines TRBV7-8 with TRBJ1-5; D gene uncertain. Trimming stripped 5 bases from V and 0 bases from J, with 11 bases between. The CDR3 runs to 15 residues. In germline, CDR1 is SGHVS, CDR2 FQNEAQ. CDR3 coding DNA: TGTGCCAGCAGCCCTGACTCTCGTAGCAATCAGCCCCAGCATTTT. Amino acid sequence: CASSPDSRSNQPQHF.

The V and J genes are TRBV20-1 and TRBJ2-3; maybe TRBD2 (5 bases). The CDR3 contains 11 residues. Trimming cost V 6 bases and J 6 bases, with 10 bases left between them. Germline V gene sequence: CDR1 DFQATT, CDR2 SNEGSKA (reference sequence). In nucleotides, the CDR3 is TGCAGTGCCGAGGGTGGGGATACGCAGTATTTT. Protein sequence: CSAEGGDTQYF.

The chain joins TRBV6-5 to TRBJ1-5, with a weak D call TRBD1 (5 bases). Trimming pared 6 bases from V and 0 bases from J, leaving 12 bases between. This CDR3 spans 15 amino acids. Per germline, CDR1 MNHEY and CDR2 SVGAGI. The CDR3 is CASSPGGGSNQPQHF. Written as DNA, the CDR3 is TGTGCCAGCAGCCCGGGGGGAGGTAGCAATCAGCCCCAGCATTTT.

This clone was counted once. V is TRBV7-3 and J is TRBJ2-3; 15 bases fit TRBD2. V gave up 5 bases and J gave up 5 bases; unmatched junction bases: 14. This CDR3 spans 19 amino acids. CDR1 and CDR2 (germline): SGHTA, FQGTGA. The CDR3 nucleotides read TGTGCCAGCAGCACCCCCGGGACTAGCGGGGGGCACGCACTAGATACGCAGTATTTT. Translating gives CASSTPGTSGGHALDTQYF. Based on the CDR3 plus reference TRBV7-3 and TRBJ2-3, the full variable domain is GAGVSQTPSNKVTEKGKYVELRCDPISGHTALYWYRQSLGQGPEFLIYFQGTGAADDSGLPNDRFFAVRPEGSVSTLKIQRTERGDSAVYLCASSTPGTSGGHALDTQYFGPGTRLTVL.

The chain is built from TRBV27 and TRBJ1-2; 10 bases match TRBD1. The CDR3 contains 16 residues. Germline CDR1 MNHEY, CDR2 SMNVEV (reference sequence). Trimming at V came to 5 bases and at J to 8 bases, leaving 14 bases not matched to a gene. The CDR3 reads CASSRSAGTGVEGYTF. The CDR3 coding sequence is TGTGCCAGCAGTCGTAGCGCCGGGACAGGGGTAGAAGGCTACACCTTC.

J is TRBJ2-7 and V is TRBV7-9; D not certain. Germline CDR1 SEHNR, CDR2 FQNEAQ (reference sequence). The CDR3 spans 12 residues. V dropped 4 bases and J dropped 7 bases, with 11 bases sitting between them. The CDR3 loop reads CASSSAGPEQYF. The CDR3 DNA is TGTGCCAGCAGCTCCGCCGGTCCAGAGCAGTACTTC.

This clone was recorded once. The CDR3 loop reads CACGQGRGTGELFF. DNA of the CDR3: TGTGCCTGTGGACAGGGGCGGGGGACCGGGGAGCTGTTTTTT. This chain connects TRBV19 to TRBJ2-2; 9 positions agree with TRBD1. Trimming at V came to 11 bases and at J to 5 bases, leaving 9 bases not matched to a gene. This CDR3 contains 14 residues. Germline loops: CDR1 LNHDA, CDR2 SQIVND (reference sequence). Filled out from reference TRBV19 and TRBJ2-2, the complete variable domain reads DGGITQSPKYLFRKEGQNVTLSCEQNLNHDAMYWYRQDPGQGLRLIYYSQIVNDFQKGDIAEGYSVSREKKESFPLTVTSAQKNPTAFYLCACGQGRGTGELFFGEGSRLTVL.

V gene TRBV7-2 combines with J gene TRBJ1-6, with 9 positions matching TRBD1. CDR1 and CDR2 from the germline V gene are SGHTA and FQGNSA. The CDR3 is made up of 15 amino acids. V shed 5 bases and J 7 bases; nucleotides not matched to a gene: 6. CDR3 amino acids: CASSPVGTGNSPLHF. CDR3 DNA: TGTGCCAGCAGCCCAGTGGGGACAGGGAATTCACCCCTCCACTTT. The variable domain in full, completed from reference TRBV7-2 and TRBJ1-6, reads GAGVSQSPSNKVTEKGKDVELRCDPISGHTALYWYRQSLGQGLEFLIYFQGNSAPDKSGLPSDRFSAERTGGSVSTLTIQRTQQEDSAVYLCASSPVGTGNSPLHFGNGTRLTVT.